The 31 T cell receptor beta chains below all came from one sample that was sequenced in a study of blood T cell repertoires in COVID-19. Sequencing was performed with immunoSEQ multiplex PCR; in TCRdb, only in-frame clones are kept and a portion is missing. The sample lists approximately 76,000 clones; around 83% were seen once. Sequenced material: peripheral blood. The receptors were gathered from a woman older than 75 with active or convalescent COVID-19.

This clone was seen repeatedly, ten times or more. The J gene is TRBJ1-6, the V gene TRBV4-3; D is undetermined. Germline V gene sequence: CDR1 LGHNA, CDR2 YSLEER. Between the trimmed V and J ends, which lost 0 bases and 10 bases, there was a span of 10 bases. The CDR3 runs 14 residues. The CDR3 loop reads CASSQDIGESPLHF. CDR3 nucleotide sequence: TGCGCCAGCAGCCAAGATATTGGGGAGTCACCCCTCCACTTT.

The CDR3 protein is CASSQAFQGAEKLFF. CDR3 nucleotide sequence: TGTGCCAGCAGCCAAGCGTTTCAGGGGGCTGAAAAACTGTTTTTT. The J gene is TRBJ1-4, the V gene TRBV4-2, with 8 bases lining up with TRBD1. The CDR3 totals 15 residues. V was pared by 1 base and J by 7 bases, with 5 bases of the junction left unmatched. CDR1 and CDR2 from the germline V gene are LGHNA and YNFKEQ.

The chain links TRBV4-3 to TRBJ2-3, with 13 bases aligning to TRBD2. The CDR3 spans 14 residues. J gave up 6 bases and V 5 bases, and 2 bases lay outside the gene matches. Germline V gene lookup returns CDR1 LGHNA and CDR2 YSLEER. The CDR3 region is CASSKGLAGDTQYF. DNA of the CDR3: TGCGCCAGCAGCAAGGGACTAGCGGGGGATACGCAGTATTTT.

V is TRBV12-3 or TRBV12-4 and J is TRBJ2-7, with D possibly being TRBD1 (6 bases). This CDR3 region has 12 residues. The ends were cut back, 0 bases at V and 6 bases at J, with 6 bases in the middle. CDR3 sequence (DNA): TGTGCCAGCAGTTTAGCAGGGGGCGAGCAGTACTTC. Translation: CASSLAGGEQYF.

The CDR3 bases are TGTGCCAGTAGTAGGAGGGGCATGAACACTGAAGCTTTCTTT. This translates into CASSRRGMNTEAFF. V usage is TRBV19 and J usage is TRBJ1-1; TRBD1 is a possible D gene (5 bases). The CDR3 consists of 14 residues. The germline V gene encodes CDR1 LNHDA and CDR2 SQIVND (reference sequence). Trimming took off 4 bases at V and 0 bases at J, with 9 bases between the two ends.

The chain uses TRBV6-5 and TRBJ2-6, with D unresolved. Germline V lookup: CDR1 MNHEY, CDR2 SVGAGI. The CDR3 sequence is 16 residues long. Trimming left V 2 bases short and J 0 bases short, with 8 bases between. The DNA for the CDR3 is TGTGCCAGCAGTTACCGCAGATACTCTGGGGCCAACGTCCTGACTTTC. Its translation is CASSYRRYSGANVLTF.

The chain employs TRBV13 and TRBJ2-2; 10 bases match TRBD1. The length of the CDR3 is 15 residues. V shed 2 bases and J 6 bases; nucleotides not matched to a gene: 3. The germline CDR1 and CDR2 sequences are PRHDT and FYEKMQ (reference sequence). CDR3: CASSLLGQGAGELFF. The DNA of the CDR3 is TGTGCCAGCAGCTTACTAGGACAGGGGGCCGGGGAGCTGTTTTTT.

CDR3 coding DNA: TGTGCCAGCAGCCAAGTAGCGGGGGTGGACCCTAGCACAGATACGCAGTATTTT. It specifies CASSQVAGVDPSTDTQYF. The chain combines TRBV3-1 (or the pseudogene TRBV3-2) with TRBJ2-3; TRBD2 agrees at 9 bases. After removal of 1 base from V and 0 bases from J, the junction contained 8 bases not matched to a gene. CDR3 length: 18 residues. Germline V CDR1 and CDR2: LGHDT, YNNKEL (reference sequence).

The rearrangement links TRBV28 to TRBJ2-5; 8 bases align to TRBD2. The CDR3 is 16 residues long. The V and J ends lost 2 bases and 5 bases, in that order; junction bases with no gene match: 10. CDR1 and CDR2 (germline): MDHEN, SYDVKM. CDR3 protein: CASSLPGGAPWETQYF. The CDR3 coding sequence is TGTGCCAGCAGTTTACCGGGGGGGGCACCATGGGAGACCCAGTACTTC.

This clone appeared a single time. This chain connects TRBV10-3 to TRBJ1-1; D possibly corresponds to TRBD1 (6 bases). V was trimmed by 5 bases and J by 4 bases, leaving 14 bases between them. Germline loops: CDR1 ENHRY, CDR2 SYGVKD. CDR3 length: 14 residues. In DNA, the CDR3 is TGTGCCATCAGTACAGGGCCCTTAGTCACTGAAGCTTTCTTT. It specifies CAISTGPLVTEAFF.

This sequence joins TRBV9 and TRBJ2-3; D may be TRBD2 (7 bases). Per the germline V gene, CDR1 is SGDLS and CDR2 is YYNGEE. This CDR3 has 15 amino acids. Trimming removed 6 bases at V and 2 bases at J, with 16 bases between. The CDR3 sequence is CASTQAGAPTDTQYF. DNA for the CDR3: TGTGCCAGCACCCAGGCGGGGGCCCCCACAGATACGCAGTATTTT.

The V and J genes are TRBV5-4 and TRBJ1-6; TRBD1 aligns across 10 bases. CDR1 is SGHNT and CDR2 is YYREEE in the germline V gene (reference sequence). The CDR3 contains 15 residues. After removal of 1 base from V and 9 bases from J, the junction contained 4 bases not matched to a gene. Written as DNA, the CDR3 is TGTGCCAGCAGCTTGTGGGGACAGGGGAGTTCACCCCTCCACTTT. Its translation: CASSLWGQGSSPLHF. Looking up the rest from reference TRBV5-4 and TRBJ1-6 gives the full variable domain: ETGVTQSPTHLIKTRGQQVTLRCSSQSGHNTVSWYQQALGQGPQFIFQYYREEENGRGNFPPRFSGLQFPNYSSELNVNALELDDSALYLCASSLWGQGSSPLHFGNGTRLTVT.

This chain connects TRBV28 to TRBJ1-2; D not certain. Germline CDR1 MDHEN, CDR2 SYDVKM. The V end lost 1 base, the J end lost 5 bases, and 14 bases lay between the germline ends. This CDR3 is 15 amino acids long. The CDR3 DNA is TGTGCCAGCAGTTTATCCTCGGGGTTTGCGTATGGCTACACCTTC. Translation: CASSLSSGFAYGYTF.

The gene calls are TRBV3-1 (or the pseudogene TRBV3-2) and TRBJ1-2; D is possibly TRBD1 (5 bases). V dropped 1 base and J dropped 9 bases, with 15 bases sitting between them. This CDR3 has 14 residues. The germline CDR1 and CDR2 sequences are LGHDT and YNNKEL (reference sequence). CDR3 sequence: CASSQGGAGRSYTF. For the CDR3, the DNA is TGTGCCAGCAGCCAAGGCGGGGCGGGAAGGAGCTACACCTTC.

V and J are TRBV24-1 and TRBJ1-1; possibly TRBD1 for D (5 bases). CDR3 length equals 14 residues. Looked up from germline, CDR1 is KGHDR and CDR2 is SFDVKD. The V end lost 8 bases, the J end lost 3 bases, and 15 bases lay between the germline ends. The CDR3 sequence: CATMLGGWYTEAFF. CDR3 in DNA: TGTGCCACCATGCTCGGGGGGTGGTACACTGAAGCTTTCTTT.

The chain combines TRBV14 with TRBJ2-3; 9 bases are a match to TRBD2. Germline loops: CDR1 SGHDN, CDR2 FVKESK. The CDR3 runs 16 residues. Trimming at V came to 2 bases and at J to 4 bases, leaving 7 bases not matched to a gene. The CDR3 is CASSQRLAAPSDTQYF. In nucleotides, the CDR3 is TGTGCCAGCAGCCAAAGACTAGCGGCGCCGTCAGATACGCAGTATTTT.

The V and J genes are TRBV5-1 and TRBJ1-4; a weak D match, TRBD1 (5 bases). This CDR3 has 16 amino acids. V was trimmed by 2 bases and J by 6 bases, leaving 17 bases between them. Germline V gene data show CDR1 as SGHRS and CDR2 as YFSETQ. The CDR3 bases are TGCGCCAGCAGCTTAGTACCGGGCGAAGGGGATGAAAAACTGTTTTTT. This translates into CASSLVPGEGDEKLFF.

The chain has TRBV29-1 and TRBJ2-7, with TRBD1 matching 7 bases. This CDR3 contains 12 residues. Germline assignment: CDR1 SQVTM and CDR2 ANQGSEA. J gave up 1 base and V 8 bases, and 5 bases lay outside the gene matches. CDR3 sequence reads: CSSSGQSYEQYF. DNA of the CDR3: TGCAGCTCGTCGGGACAGTCCTACGAGCAGTACTTC.

The DNA for the CDR3 is TGTGCCAGCAGCTTACGTCCTAGCGGGGGGATCCTCGGGGACTCCTACAATGAGCAGTTCTTC. Encoded protein: CASSLRPSGGILGDSYNEQFF. The J gene is TRBJ2-1, the V gene TRBV9; 11 bases map to TRBD2. Germline V gene lookup returns CDR1 SGDLS and CDR2 YYNGEE. After removal of 4 bases from V and 0 bases from J, the junction contained 18 bases not matched to a gene. The length of the CDR3 is 21 residues. The variable domain in full, completed from reference TRBV9 and TRBJ2-1, reads DSGVTQTPKHLITATGQRVTLRCSPRSGDLSVYWYQQSLDQGLQFLIQYYNGEERAKGNILERFSAQQFPDLHSELNLSSLELGDSALYFCASSLRPSGGILGDSYNEQFFGPGTRLTVL.

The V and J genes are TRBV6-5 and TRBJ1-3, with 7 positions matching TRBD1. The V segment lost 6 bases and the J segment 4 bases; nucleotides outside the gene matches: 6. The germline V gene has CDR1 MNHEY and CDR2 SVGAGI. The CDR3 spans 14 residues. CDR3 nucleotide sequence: TGTGCCAGCAGGGGACAGCCTTCAGGAAACACCATATATTTT. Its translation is CASRGQPSGNTIYF.

Here the CDR3 reads CASSSGPLPGYGYTF. DNA for the CDR3: TGTGCCAGCAGTTCCGGGCCCCTCCCGGGGTATGGCTACACCTTC. The chain uses TRBV6-5 and TRBJ1-2; D is undetermined. Germline V gene data show CDR1 as MNHEY and CDR2 as SVGAGI. The CDR3 runs 15 residues. Trimming shortened V by 4 bases and J by 5 bases, and 17 bases separated the two germline ends.

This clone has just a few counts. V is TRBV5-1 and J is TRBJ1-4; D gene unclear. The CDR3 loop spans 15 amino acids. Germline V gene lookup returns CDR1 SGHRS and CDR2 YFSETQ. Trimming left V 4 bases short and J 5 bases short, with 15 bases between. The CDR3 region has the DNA TGCGCCAGCAGCCCCCCGGAGTCCCCAAATGAAAAACTGTTTTTT. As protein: CASSPPESPNEKLFF.

CDR3: CASSLWGGAGGDEQFF. In DNA, the CDR3 is TGTGCCAGCAGCTTGTGGGGGGGCGCGGGTGGCGATGAGCAGTTCTTC. This chain links TRBV7-2 with TRBJ2-1; tentative D call: TRBD2 (7 bases). Germline V gives CDR1 SGHTA, CDR2 FQGNSA. This CDR3 contains 16 residues. The V end was cut by 3 bases, the J end by 8 bases, with 20 bases between. The entire variable domain, with the rest obtained from reference TRBV7-2 and TRBJ2-1, is as follows: GAGVSQSPSNKVTEKGKDVELRCDPISGHTALYWYRQSLGQGLEFLIYFQGNSAPDKSGLPSDRFSAERTGGSVSTLTIQRTQQEDSAVYLCASSLWGGAGGDEQFFGPGTRLTVL.

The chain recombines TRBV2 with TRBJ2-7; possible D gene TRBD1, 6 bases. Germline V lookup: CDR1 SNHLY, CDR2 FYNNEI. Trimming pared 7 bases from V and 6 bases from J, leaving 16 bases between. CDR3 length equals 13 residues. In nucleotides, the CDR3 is TGTGCCAGCACCCAGGGGCCCCGAGGCGAGCAGTACTTC. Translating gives CASTQGPRGEQYF.

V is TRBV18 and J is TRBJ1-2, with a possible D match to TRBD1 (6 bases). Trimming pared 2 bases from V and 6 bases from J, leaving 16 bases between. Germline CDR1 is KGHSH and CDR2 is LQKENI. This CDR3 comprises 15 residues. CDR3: CASSPTLGGLDGYTF. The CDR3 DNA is TGTGCCAGCTCACCAACCCTCGGGGGGCTAGATGGCTACACCTTC.

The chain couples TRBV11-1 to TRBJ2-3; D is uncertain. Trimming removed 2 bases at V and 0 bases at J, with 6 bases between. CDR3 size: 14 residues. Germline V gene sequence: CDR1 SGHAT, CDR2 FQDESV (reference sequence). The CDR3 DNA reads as TGTGCCAGCAGCTTAAATCCTAGCACAGATACGCAGTATTTT. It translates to CASSLNPSTDTQYF. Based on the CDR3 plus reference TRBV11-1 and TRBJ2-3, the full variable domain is EAEVAQSPRYKITEKSQAVAFWCDPISGHATLYWYRQILGQGPELLVQFQDESVVDDSQLPKDRFSAERLKGVDSTLKIQPAELGDSAMYLCASSLNPSTDTQYFGPGTRLTVL.

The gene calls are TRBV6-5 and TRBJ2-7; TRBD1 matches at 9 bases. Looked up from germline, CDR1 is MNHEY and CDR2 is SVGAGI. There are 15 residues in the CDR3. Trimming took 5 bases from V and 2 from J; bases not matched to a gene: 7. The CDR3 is CASSRTGATTYEQYF. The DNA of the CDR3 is TGTGCCAGCAGTAGGACAGGGGCGACAACCTACGAGCAGTACTTC.

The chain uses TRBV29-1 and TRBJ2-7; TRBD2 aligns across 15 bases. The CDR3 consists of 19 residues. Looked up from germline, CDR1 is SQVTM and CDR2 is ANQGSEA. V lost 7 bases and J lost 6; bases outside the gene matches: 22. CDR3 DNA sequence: TGCAGCGCTGGCGCCAAACCGGGACTAGCGGGGGGCGACCCCTTCGAGCAGTACTTC. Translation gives CSAGAKPGLAGGDPFEQYF.

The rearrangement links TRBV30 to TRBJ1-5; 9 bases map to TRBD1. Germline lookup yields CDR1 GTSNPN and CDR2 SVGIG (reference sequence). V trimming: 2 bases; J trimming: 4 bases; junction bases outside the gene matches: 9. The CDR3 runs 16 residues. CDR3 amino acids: CAWSNPRGQGNQPQHF. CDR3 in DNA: TGTGCCTGGAGTAACCCGCGGGGACAGGGAAATCAGCCCCAGCATTTT.

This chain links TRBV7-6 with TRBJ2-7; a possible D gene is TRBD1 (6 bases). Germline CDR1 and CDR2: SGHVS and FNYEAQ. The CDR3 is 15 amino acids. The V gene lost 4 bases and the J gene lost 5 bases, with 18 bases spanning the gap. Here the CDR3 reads CASSSSGERGDEQYF. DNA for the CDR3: TGTGCCAGCAGCTCGTCAGGGGAAAGGGGTGACGAGCAGTACTTC.

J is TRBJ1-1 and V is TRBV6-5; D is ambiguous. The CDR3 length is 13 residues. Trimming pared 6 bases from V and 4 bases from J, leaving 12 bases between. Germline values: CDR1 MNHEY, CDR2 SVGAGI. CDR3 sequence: CASRETDVTEAFF. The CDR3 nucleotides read TGTGCCAGCAGGGAGACGGATGTCACTGAAGCTTTCTTT.